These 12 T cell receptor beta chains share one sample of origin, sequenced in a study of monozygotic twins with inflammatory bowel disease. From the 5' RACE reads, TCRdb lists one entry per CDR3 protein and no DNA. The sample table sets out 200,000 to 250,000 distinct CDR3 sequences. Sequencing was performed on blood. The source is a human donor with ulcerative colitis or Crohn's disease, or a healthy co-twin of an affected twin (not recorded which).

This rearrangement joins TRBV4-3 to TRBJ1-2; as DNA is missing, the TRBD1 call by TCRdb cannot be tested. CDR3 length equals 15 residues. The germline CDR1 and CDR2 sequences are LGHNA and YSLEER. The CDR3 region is CASSQDRQGEYGYTF.

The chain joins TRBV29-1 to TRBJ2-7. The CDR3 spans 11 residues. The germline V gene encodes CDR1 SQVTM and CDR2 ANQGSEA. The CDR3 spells CSVERAYEQYF.

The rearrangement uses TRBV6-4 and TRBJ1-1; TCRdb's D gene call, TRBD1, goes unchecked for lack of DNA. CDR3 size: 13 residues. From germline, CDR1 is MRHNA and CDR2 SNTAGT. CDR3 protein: CASSARANTEAFF.

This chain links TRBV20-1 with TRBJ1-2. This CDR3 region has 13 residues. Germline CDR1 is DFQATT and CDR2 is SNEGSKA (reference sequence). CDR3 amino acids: CSAYVTETYGYTF.

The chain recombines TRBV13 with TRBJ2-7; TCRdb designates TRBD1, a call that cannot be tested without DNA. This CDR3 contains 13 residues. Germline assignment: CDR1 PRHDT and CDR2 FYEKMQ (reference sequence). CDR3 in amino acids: CASRDGTGHEQYF.

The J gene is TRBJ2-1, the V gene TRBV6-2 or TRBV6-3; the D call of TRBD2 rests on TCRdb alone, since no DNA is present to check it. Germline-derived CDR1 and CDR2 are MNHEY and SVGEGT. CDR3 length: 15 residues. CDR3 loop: CATKPGLAVYNEQFF.

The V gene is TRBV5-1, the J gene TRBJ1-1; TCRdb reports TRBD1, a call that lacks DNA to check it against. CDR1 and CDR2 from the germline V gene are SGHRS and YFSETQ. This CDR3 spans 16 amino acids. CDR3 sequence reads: CASSFGTGKMNTEAFF.

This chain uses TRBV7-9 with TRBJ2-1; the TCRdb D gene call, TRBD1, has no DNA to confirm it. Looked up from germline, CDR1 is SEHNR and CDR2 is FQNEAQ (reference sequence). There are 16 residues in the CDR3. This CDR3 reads CASSLRDRATGNEQFF.

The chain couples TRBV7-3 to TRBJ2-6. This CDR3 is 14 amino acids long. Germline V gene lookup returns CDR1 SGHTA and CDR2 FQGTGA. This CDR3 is CASSSGSGANVLTF.

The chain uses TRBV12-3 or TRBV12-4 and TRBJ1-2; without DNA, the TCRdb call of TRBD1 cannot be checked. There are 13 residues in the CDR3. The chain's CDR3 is CASSQQGNYGYTF.

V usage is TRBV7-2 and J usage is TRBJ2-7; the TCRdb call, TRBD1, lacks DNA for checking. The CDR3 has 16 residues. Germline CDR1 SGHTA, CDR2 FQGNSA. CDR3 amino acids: CASSLSTGTPNYEQYF.

The CDR3 reads CASSQGDRTNEKLFF. The chain links TRBV3-1 to TRBJ1-4; TCRdb returns TRBD1, unconfirmable since there is no DNA. The CDR3 loop spans 15 amino acids. Germline V CDR1 and CDR2: LGHDT, YNNKEL (reference sequence).